A single sample is the source of the 21 T cell receptor beta chains below, sequenced in a study of CD8+ T cells in alopecia areata. The sample's treatment: oral pan-JAK inhibitor, 5-10 mg twice daily. TCR sequencing used cDNA made by reverse transcription of extracted RNA. TCRdb's copy holds only in-frame clones and misses some; the assay was immunoSEQ multiplex PCR. The table lists more than 110,000 clones, roughly 52% of them singletons. Specimen: CD8+ T cells sorted from blood, collected at week 4, from a patient treated with tofacitinib. Every receptor here comes from a human donor with alopecia areata.

This chain connects TRBV2 to TRBJ1-4; tentative D call: TRBD1 (6 bases). Germline V gene data show CDR1 as SNHLY and CDR2 as FYNNEI. This CDR3 spans 14 amino acids. V dropped 4 bases and J dropped 5 bases, with 11 bases sitting between them. The CDR3 loop is CASSGRQGNEKLFF. CDR3 coding DNA: TGTGCCAGCAGTGGGCGGCAGGGGAATGAAAAACTGTTTTTT. Supplemented by reference TRBV2 and TRBJ1-4, the full variable domain reads EPEVTQTPSHQVTQMGQEVILRCVPISNHLYFYWYRQILGQKVEFLVSFYNNEISEKSEIFDDQFSVERPDGSNFTLKIRSTKLEDSAMYFCASSGRQGNEKLFFGSGTQLSVL.

There are a few counts of this clone. The chain couples TRBV5-1 to TRBJ2-3; 8 bases match TRBD2. There are 15 residues in the CDR3. The germline CDR1 and CDR2 sequences are SGHRS and YFSETQ. The trim removed 0 bases at V and 4 bases at J, leaving 4 bases unmatched. The CDR3 bases are TGCGCCAGCAGCTTGGCCGGGGGGGCCGCAGATACGCAGTATTTT. Protein product: CASSLAGGAADTQYF.

J is TRBJ2-5 and V is TRBV7-8; D uncertain. V lost 7 bases to trimming and J lost 5 bases, with 17 bases between them. Germline lookup yields CDR1 SGHVS and CDR2 FQNEAQ. The CDR3 runs to 14 residues. The CDR3 DNA sequence: TGTGCCAGCACCGCCGGGCTAGAGATGGAGACCCAGTACTTC. Translation gives CASTAGLEMETQYF. The complete variable domain, with remaining parts taken from reference TRBV7-8 and TRBJ2-5, reads GAGVSQSPRYKVAKRGQDVALRCDPISGHVSLFWYQQALGQGPEFLTYFQNEAQLDKSGLPSDRFFAERPEGSVSTLKIQRTQQEDSAVYLCASTAGLEMETQYFGPGTRLLVL.

The chain links TRBV27 to TRBJ2-7, with TRBD1 as a possible D gene (6 bases). The CDR3 is 12 residues long. CDR1 is MNHEY, CDR2 SMNVEV, per germline (reference sequence). V gave up 5 bases and J gave up 5 bases, with 10 bases separating them. DNA of the CDR3: TGTGCCAGCAGTCTCACAGGGAACGAGCAGTACTTC. Translation: CASSLTGNEQYF.

The rearrangement uses TRBV14 and TRBJ2-1; the D call may be TRBD1 or TRBD2 (6 bases each). CDR3 length: 16 amino acids. Between the trimmed V and J ends, which lost 1 base and 3 bases, there was a span of 13 bases. The germline CDR1 and CDR2 sequences are SGHDN and FVKESK. The CDR3 reads CASSQVGGRNYNEQFF. In DNA, the CDR3 is TGTGCCAGCAGCCAAGTGGGGGGCCGGAACTACAATGAGCAGTTCTTC.

V usage is TRBV29-1 and J usage is TRBJ2-5, with D maybe TRBD2 (6 bases). V lost 2 bases to trimming and J lost 2 bases, with 9 bases between them. Looked up from germline, CDR1 is SQVTM and CDR2 is ANQGSEA. This CDR3 has 13 amino acids. The CDR3 sequence: CSVERRVQETQYF. CDR3 bases: TGCAGCGTTGAAAGGAGGGTTCAAGAGACCCAGTACTTC.

This clone was picked up a small number of times. This rearrangement joins TRBV6-5 to TRBJ2-1, with D tentatively TRBD2 (5 bases). Trimming left V 5 bases short and J 7 bases short, with 9 bases between. CDR3 length: 12 amino acids. Germline CDR1 MNHEY, CDR2 SVGAGI. DNA for the CDR3: TGTGCCAGCAGTACCCCGGGGAATGAGCAGTTCTTC. Translating it yields CASSTPGNEQFF.

The chain couples TRBV2 to TRBJ2-7; 13 positions match TRBD2. The CDR3 is 13 amino acids. Germline CDR1 and CDR2: SNHLY and FYNNEI. V dropped 8 bases and J dropped 5; count of bases not matched to a gene: 3. The CDR3 coding sequence is TGTGCCAGCGGGACTAGCGGGGTCCACGAGCAGTACTTC. Residues: CASGTSGVHEQYF.

CDR3 coding DNA: TGCAGCGCCGGGACAGGGGGCATCCTTTTCTTC. Translated, it gives CSAGTGGILFF. This sequence joins TRBV29-1 and TRBJ2-1, with 12 bases lining up with TRBD1. CDR3 size: 11 residues. J was trimmed by 16 bases and V by 7 bases; bases with no gene match: 8. In germline, CDR1 is SQVTM, CDR2 ANQGSEA.

CDR3 sequence (DNA): TGCACCAGCAGCGTCGGGAGAAATACGCAGTATTTT. Translating gives CTSSVGRNTQYF. The gene calls are TRBV1 and TRBJ2-3; TRBD2, the D gene given by the table, was not confirmed from the DNA. TRBV1 is deemed a pseudogene. CDR3 size: 12 residues.

The V and J genes are TRBV13 and TRBJ1-1; no clear D gene. Looked up from germline, CDR1 is PRHDT and CDR2 is FYEKMQ (reference sequence). Trimming removed 1 base from V and 4 bases from J, with 16 bases in between. This CDR3 is built from 16 residues. CDR3 sequence (DNA): TGTGCCAGCAGCTTAGCCTCATTGGGCGTGGGCACTGAAGCTTTCTTT. This codes for CASSLASLGVGTEAFF. Combining the CDR3 with reference TRBV13 and TRBJ1-1 gives the whole variable domain AAGVIQSPRHLIKEKRETATLKCYPIPRHDTVYWYQQGPGQDPQFLISFYEKMQSDKGSIPDRFSAQQFSDYHSELNMSSLELGDSALYFCASSLASLGVGTEAFFGQGTRLTVV.

This chain joins TRBV6-5 and TRBJ2-2, with D possibly being TRBD2 (5 bases). Trimming removed 6 bases at V and 5 bases at J, with 10 bases between. The CDR3 has 13 residues. Germline V CDR1 and CDR2: MNHEY, SVGAGI. CDR3 amino acids: CASSQTGTGELFF. For the CDR3, the DNA is TGTGCCAGCAGCCAGACGGGGACCGGGGAGCTGTTTTTT.

The V and J genes are TRBV5-6 and TRBJ2-1; no definite D call. This CDR3 region has 13 residues. Trimming pared 0 bases from V and 8 bases from J, leaving 9 bases between. CDR1 is SGHDT and CDR2 is YYEEEE in the germline V gene. For the CDR3, the DNA is TGTGCCAGCAGCTTGGGGGGTGCATATGAGCAGTTCTTC. Its protein is CASSLGGAYEQFF.

This sequence joins TRBV27 and TRBJ2-1, with 9 bases aligning to TRBD2. The CDR3 length is 15 residues. Germline V gene lookup returns CDR1 MNHEY and CDR2 SMNVEV (reference sequence). Trimming removed 3 bases from V and 15 bases from J; junction bases left unmatched: 15. In DNA form, the CDR3 reads TGTGCCAGCAGTTTTCAACCCCTCCTAGCGGGGTTTGGGTTCTTC. Residues: CASSFQPLLAGFGFF.

The chain combines TRBV5-1 with TRBJ1-6; 8 bases map to TRBD1. The germline CDR1 and CDR2 sequences are SGHRS and YFSETQ. The V gene end was trimmed by 0 bases and the J gene end by 7 bases; junction bases not matched to a gene: 3. This CDR3 has 15 amino acids. The CDR3 DNA reads as TGCGCCAGCAGCTTGGGGGACAGGATCAATTCACCCCTCCACTTT. This gives the protein CASSLGDRINSPLHF.

The chain couples TRBV29-1 to TRBJ1-2, with D maybe TRBD1 (6 bases). The CDR3 has 18 amino acids. The germline V gene encodes CDR1 SQVTM and CDR2 ANQGSEA. V was cut by 0 bases and J by 5 bases, with 25 bases left in between. The CDR3 loop reads CSVEDQGEIQGMEYGYTF. The CDR3 DNA follows: TGCAGCGTTGAAGACCAAGGGGAAATACAGGGTATGGAGTATGGCTACACCTTC. The full variable domain, its missing parts supplied by reference TRBV29-1 and TRBJ1-2, is SAVISQKPSRDICQRGTSLTIQCQVDSQVTMMFWYRQQPGQSLTLIATANQGSEATYESGFVIDKFPISRPNLTFSTLTVSNMSPEDSSIYLCSVEDQGEIQGMEYGYTFGSGTRLTVV.

The chain is built from TRBV6-1 and TRBJ1-6; TRBD1 agrees at 8 bases. Losses at the gene ends were 2 bases for V and 8 bases for J; bases not matched to a gene: 8. CDR3 length: 16 amino acids. CDR1 is MNHNS and CDR2 is SASEGT in the germline V gene. The CDR3 region has the DNA TGTGCCAGCAGTGAAAAGGTCAGGGGGCTTTATTCACCCCTCCACTTT. This translates into CASSEKVRGLYSPLHF.

Comment on this clone: This specimen includes other DNA sequences encoding the same CDR3. This chain joins TRBV6-5 and TRBJ2-7, with 10 bases that match TRBD1. Trimming took 6 bases from V and 3 from J; bases not matched to a gene: 5. This CDR3 has 14 amino acids. The germline gives CDR1 MNHEY, CDR2 SVGAGI. The CDR3 DNA sequence: TGTGCCAGCAGGCCGGACAGGGGGTTCTACGAGCAGTACTTC. Its translation is CASRPDRGFYEQYF.

The gene calls are TRBV9 and TRBJ1-2, with D possibly matching TRBD1 (5 bases). CDR3 length: 13 amino acids. Germline lookup yields CDR1 SGDLS and CDR2 YYNGEE. The V gene lost 4 bases and the J gene lost 6 bases, with 13 bases spanning the gap. In DNA form, the CDR3 reads TGTGCCAGCAGCTTAACCAGGGTCCATGGCTACACCTTC. Protein product: CASSLTRVHGYTF.

This clone appeared a single time. The chain has TRBV13 and TRBJ1-1, with D tentatively TRBD1 (5 bases). This CDR3 has 14 residues. Trimming cost V 1 base and J 4 bases, with 10 bases left between them. Germline lookup yields CDR1 PRHDT and CDR2 FYEKMQ (reference sequence). CDR3: CASSLVGGPTEAFF. The CDR3, as DNA: TGTGCCAGCAGCTTAGTTGGGGGACCCACTGAAGCTTTCTTT.

The chain is built from TRBV5-1 and TRBJ1-2; D is perhaps TRBD1 (5 bases). The CDR3 spans 15 residues. V lost 0 bases, J lost 6 bases, and 15 bases lay in between. Germline CDR1 reads SGHRS; CDR2 reads YFSETQ. The DNA of the CDR3 is TGCGCCAGCAGCTTGGCCCCCATCGGGGGAAATGGCTACACCTTC. Its translation: CASSLAPIGGNGYTF.